This TCR beta chain was captured by sequencing in a study of T cell repertoires in cytomegalovirus infection. Whole-study findings and limits: Frequencies of public TCR beta families were cumulated, and this identified carriers of CMV plus the relevant HLA.

Trimming took 5 bases from V and 5 from J; bases not matched to a gene: 5. Germline values: CDR1 SNHLY, CDR2 FYNNEI. The length of the CDR3 is 14 residues. This clonotype was detected a few times. What it recognizes is unknown. From the reads, TCRdb called clonotypes with MiXCR, one entry per CDR3 protein. The top ten clones hold 10% to 15% of a sample with roughly 920,000 distinct CDR3 sequences, 31% of them seen once. The clonotype comes from a human donor in good health (CMV status not recorded). Some clones in this sample may be carry-over from other donors' samples. Source: cultured CD8+ T cells from PBMCs, taken from culture after CMV antigen stimulation. The chain has TRBV2 and TRBJ2-7; 11 nucleotides line up with TRBD2. The CDR3 nucleotides read TGTGCCAGCAGTTCTACTAGCGGGAGAGACGAGCAGTACGTC. Its protein is CASSSTSGRDEQYV.